This is a list of T cell receptor beta chains from one sample in a study of CD8 T cells in Susac syndrome. Using its own MiXCR run on the immunoSEQ multiplex PCR reads, TCRdb lists one record per CDR3 protein. The sample lists 150,000 to 200,000 distinct CDR3 sequences; about 95% were seen once. Material: CD4+ T cells from PBMCs. The receptors were gathered from a human donor with Susac syndrome. Both conserved end residues are part of each CDR3. D genes are given only for firm matches. Clone size is stated in some rows and not others, as once, few, many or a class when expanded.

d_gene,j_gene,abundance,v_gene,CDR3aa,CDR3nt
-,TRBJ1-2,-,TRBV29-1,CSVEGAPDNYGYTF,TGCAGCGTTGAGGGTGCACCCGATAACTATGGCTACACCTTC
TRBD1,TRBJ2-7,-,TRBV19,CASSTTGVPYEQYF,TGTGCCAGTAGTACGACAGGGGTCCCTTACGAGCAGTACTTC
-,TRBJ1-6,-,TRBV5-1,CASSPGPGSPLHF,TGCGCCAGCAGCCCGGGACCGGGTTCACCCCTCCACTTT
-,TRBJ1-2,-,TRBV6-6,CASSPGRATGYTF,TGTGCCAGCAGTCCGGGACGGGCGACTGGCTACACCTTC
TRBD1,TRBJ1-2,-,TRBV20-1,CSVQTGNGYTF,TGCAGTGTCCAGACAGGGAATGGCTACACCTTC
-,TRBJ1-5,-,TRBV20-1,CSARDLWGYGNQPQHF,TGCAGTGCTAGAGATCTATGGGGGTACGGCAATCAGCCCCAGCATTTT
-,TRBJ2-5,-,TRBV2,CASSDEDPYMVKTQYF,TGTGCCAGCAGTGATGAAGACCCGTACATGGTGAAGACCCAGTACTTC
-,TRBJ2-1,-,TRBV3-1,CASSQGIRDEQFF,TGTGCCAGCAGCCAAGGGATTCGGGATGAGCAGTTCTTC
-,TRBJ1-2,-,TRBV28,CASSIDANYGYTF,TGTGCCAGCAGCATAGACGCTAACTATGGCTACACCTTC
TRBD2,TRBJ2-2,-,TRBV7-9,CASSSPGTAGDGTGELFF,TGTGCCAGCAGCTCCCCGGGGACGGCGGGAGACGGGACCGGGGAGCTGTTTTTT
-,TRBJ1-2,once,TRBV19,CASSTGQYYGYTF,TGTGCCAGTAGTACCGGACAGTACTATGGCTACACCTTC
TRBD1,TRBJ1-1,few,TRBV13,CASSLGQGSEAFF,TGTGCCAGCAGCTTAGGACAGGGGTCTGAAGCTTTCTTT
TRBD1,TRBJ1-1,once,TRBV5-1,CASSPLGTGMMNTEAFF,TGCGCCAGCAGCCCACTGGGGACAGGGATGATGAACACTGAAGCTTTCTTT
TRBD1,TRBJ1-2,-,TRBV25-1,CASRTGQVGGYTF,TGTGCCAGCAGGACGGGACAGGTCGGCGGCTACACCTTC
-,TRBJ2-3,-,TRBV12-5,CASGSRTDTQYF,TGTGCTAGTGGATCTAGAACAGATACGCAGTATTTT
-,TRBJ2-3,-,TRBV9,CASSGGGPSTDTQYF,TGTGCCAGCAGCGGGGGAGGCCCCTCGACAGATACGCAGTATTTT
-,TRBJ2-3,-,TRBV9,CASSASPPISGSTQYF,TGTGCCAGCAGCGCCTCGCCTCCGATCTCCGGTAGTACGCAGTATTTT
-,TRBJ2-3,-,TRBV29-1,CSVEPRSDTQYF,TGCAGCGTTGAGCCTAGGTCAGATACGCAGTATTTT
-,TRBJ1-2,once,TRBV15,CATSRVSSPEYGYTF,TGTGCCACCAGCAGAGTGTCCAGCCCCGAGTATGGCTACACCTTC
-,TRBJ1-2,-,TRBV29-1,CSVVERGRYYGYTF,TGCAGCGTTGTAGAGAGGGGCCGATACTATGGCTACACCTTC
-,TRBJ1-2,-,TRBV5-1,CASSLSAGEGLYGYTF,TGCGCCAGCAGCTTGTCTGCAGGGGAGGGACTCTATGGCTACACCTTC
-,TRBJ2-3,once,TRBV9,CASSVDRTDTQYF,TGTGCCAGCAGCGTAGATCGCACAGATACGCAGTATTTT
-,TRBJ1-1,-,TRBV5-1,CASTAGPNTEAFF,TGCGCCAGCACCGCTGGTCCGAACACTGAAGCTTTCTTT
-,TRBJ2-4,-,TRBV12-3/TRBV12-4,CASSPGTRTAKNIQYF,TGTGCCAGCAGTCCTGGGACTCGAACAGCCAAAAACATTCAGTACTTC
-,TRBJ1-2,-,TRBV6-4,CASSETGLPGYGYTF,TGTGCCAGCAGTGAAACGGGACTCCCTGGATATGGCTACACCTTC
TRBD2,TRBJ2-1,-,TRBV24-1,CATSLGLAGVYEQFF,TGTGCCACCAGTCTCGGACTAGCGGGAGTCTATGAGCAGTTCTTC
-,TRBJ1-1,-,TRBV11-2,CASSAQGNTEAFF,TGTGCCAGCAGCGCACAGGGGAACACTGAAGCTTTCTTT
-,TRBJ2-6,-,TRBV28,CASSLWTRQDIGANVLTF,TGTGCCAGCAGTTTATGGACCCGACAGGACATTGGGGCCAACGTCCTGACTTTC
-,TRBJ2-2,-,TRBV19,CASSRQTQGGELFF,TGTGCCAGTAGTCGGCAGACCCAGGGGGGGGAGCTGTTTTTT
-,TRBJ2-5,-,TRBV18,CASSPDGPQETQYF,TGTGCCAGCTCACCGGACGGCCCCCAAGAGACCCAGTACTTC
-,TRBJ1-2,-,TRBV29-1,CSVESAYGYTF,TGCAGCGTTGAATCTGCGTATGGCTACACCTTC
TRBD2,TRBJ2-1,-,TRBV20-1,CSAQPAASGAQEQFF,TGCAGTGCTCAACCGGCGGCTAGCGGGGCTCAGGAGCAGTTCTTC